One and the same sample provided the 26 T cell receptor beta chains below, sequenced in a study of metastatic and nonmetastatic thyroid tumors. Patients underwent thyroid surgery, and none had received any treatment before it. TCRdb re-clonotyped the PCR reads through MiXCR. Seen here are approximately 90,000 clones, 8.6% observed once, and the top ten hold 8.8%. The sample consisted of blood. These receptors were taken from a female donor with papillary thyroid cancer or a benign thyroid nodule (not recorded which). Some clones in this sample may be carry-over from other donors' samples.

This clone occurred many times. J is TRBJ1-3 and V is TRBV5-1; D gene uncertain. Germline CDR1 is SGHRS and CDR2 is YFSETQ. V was shortened by 0 bases and J by 0 bases, with 13 bases between the two germline ends. The CDR3 spans 17 residues. For the CDR3, the DNA is TGCGCCAGCAGCTTGGAGTTCAGAGGATACTCTGGAAACACCATATATTTT. It yields the protein CASSLEFRGYSGNTIYF.

This clone was detected ten times or more. This chain links TRBV12-3 or TRBV12-4 with TRBJ1-2, with D unclear. The CDR3 runs to 13 residues. V was shortened by 1 base and J by 2 bases, with 5 bases between the two germline ends. The CDR3 protein is CASSLVRNYGYTF. In DNA form, the CDR3 reads TGTGCCAGCAGTTTAGTCAGAAACTATGGCTACACCTTC.

At least ten counts were recorded for this clone. J is TRBJ2-7 and V is TRBV5-4, with D possibly being TRBD1 (6 bases). The CDR3 runs 15 residues. Germline assignment: CDR1 SGHNT and CDR2 YYREEE (reference sequence). Trimming took off 6 bases at V and 0 bases at J, with 16 bases between the two ends. The CDR3 reads CASTTGGQSSYEQYF. The CDR3 DNA sequence: TGTGCCAGCACCACGGGTGGACAGAGCTCCTACGAGCAGTACTTC.

In its sample, this clone was seen many times. The J gene is TRBJ2-7, the V gene TRBV19; D gene ambiguous. The length of the CDR3 is 14 residues. Germline V gene sequence: CDR1 LNHDA, CDR2 SQIVND (reference sequence). V shed 5 bases and J shed 2 bases, with 13 bases lying between them. This CDR3 reads CASSSFLTTYEQYF. The CDR3 DNA reads TGTGCCAGTAGTTCTTTCCTCACAACCTACGAGCAGTACTTC.

At least ten counts were recorded for this clone. Other nucleotide sequences from this sample produce the same CDR3. V gene TRBV12-3 or TRBV12-4 combines with J gene TRBJ1-1, with a tentative D call TRBD1 (6 bases). Trimming left V 6 bases short and J 1 base short, with 12 bases between. This CDR3 contains 14 residues. CDR3 sequence: CASRRDNSNTEAFF. DNA of the CDR3: TGTGCCAGCAGACGGGACAACTCGAACACTGAAGCTTTCTTT.

The sample holds a few counts of this clone. The genes are TRBV6-1 and TRBJ2-7; no clear D. This CDR3 has 13 residues. In germline, CDR1 is MNHNS, CDR2 SASEGT. With 0 bases removed from V and 3 bases from J, the gap between germline ends came to 6 bases. CDR3 nucleotides: TGTGCCAGCAGTGAAGCTGACCGCTACGAGCAGTACTTC. Translating it yields CASSEADRYEQYF.

This clone was recorded many times. This chain uses TRBV5-5 with TRBJ1-2; 8 nucleotides match TRBD1. V lost 5 bases and J lost 2; bases outside the gene matches: 5. In germline, CDR1 is SGHKS, CDR2 YYEKEE (reference sequence). This CDR3 has 14 residues. The CDR3 region is CASRSTGGNYGYTF. DNA of the CDR3: TGTGCCAGCAGATCCACAGGGGGAAACTATGGCTACACCTTC.

This clone was found many times. Other nucleotide sequences from this sample produce the same CDR3. J is TRBJ2-3 and V is TRBV20-1; 7 positions match TRBD2. The germline gives CDR1 DFQATT, CDR2 SNEGSKA (reference sequence). The CDR3 consists of 19 residues. Trimming cost V 4 bases and J 3 bases; bases outside gene matches: 22. CDR3 protein: CSAKRAVLIPAGPTDTQYF. The DNA for the CDR3 is TGCAGTGCTAAGAGGGCCGTACTAATACCAGCGGGGCCAACAGATACGCAGTATTTT.

In this sample, this clone turned up many times. The chain combines TRBV5-6 with TRBJ1-1; 8 bases are a match to TRBD1. Germline V gives CDR1 SGHDT, CDR2 YYEEEE. V shed 1 base and J 4 bases; nucleotides not matched to a gene: 3. The length of the CDR3 is 14 residues. The CDR3 is CASSLIDRGTEAFF. Written as DNA, the CDR3 is TGTGCCAGCAGCTTGATCGACAGGGGCACTGAAGCTTTCTTT.

The chain is built from TRBV14 and TRBJ2-3; 8 bases are shared with TRBD2. Germline CDR1 reads SGHDN; CDR2 reads FVKESK. Germline trimming cut 2 bases from V and 9 bases from J; bases unmatched to any gene: 7. The CDR3 has 14 amino acids. In DNA, the CDR3 is TGTGCCAGCAGCCAAAGCCCGACTAGCGCGACGCAGTATTTT. Translating gives CASSQSPTSATQYF. Supplemented by reference TRBV14 and TRBJ2-3, the full variable domain reads EAGVTQFPSHSVIEKGQTVTLRCDPISGHDNLYWYRRVMGKEIKFLLHFVKESKQDESGMPNNRFLAERTGGTYSTLKVQPAELEDSGVYFCASSQSPTSATQYFGPGTRLTVL.

This clone was detected ten times or more. The gene calls are TRBV6-2 or TRBV6-3 and TRBJ1-6; D call uncertain. CDR1 MNHEY and CDR2 SVGEGT come from the germline V gene. This CDR3 comprises 14 residues. Trimming took off 6 bases at V and 3 bases at J, with 9 bases between the two ends. The CDR3 DNA reads as TGTGCCAGCAGCCTCCCGAACTATAATTCACCCCTCCACTTT. Amino acid sequence: CASSLPNYNSPLHF.

This clone was detected many times. The rearrangement links TRBV9 to TRBJ2-3; D might be TRBD1 (6 bases). Deletions cut 2 bases from V and 3 bases from J, with 13 bases between. The CDR3 has 15 residues. Germline values: CDR1 SGDLS, CDR2 YYNGEE. The CDR3 loop is CASSVATGITDTQYF. The CDR3 nucleotides read TGTGCCAGCAGCGTCGCCACAGGGATAACAGATACGCAGTATTTT.

This clone was recorded at least ten times. The chain has TRBV12-3 or TRBV12-4 and TRBJ2-5, with TRBD2 identical over 7 bases. After removal of 1 base from V and 6 bases from J, the junction contained 11 bases not matched to a gene. The CDR3 extends over 16 amino acids. As DNA, the CDR3 is TGTGCCAGCAGTTTAGGTTGGGGGGGAATAAGACAGACCCAGTACTTC. Translating gives CASSLGWGGIRQTQYF.

This clone occurred a few times. This rearrangement joins TRBV29-1 to TRBJ2-3; no clear D. The CDR3 spans 13 residues. V was shortened by 1 base and J by 3 bases, with 8 bases between the two germline ends. CDR1 is SQVTM and CDR2 is ANQGSEA in the germline V gene. CDR3 nucleotides: TGCAGCGTTGAAGGTATGGGTACAGATACGCAGTATTTT. This codes for CSVEGMGTDTQYF.

The gene calls are TRBV3-1 and TRBJ1-1; D remains unclear. Germline lookup yields CDR1 LGHDT and CDR2 YNNKEL (reference sequence). The CDR3 extends over 17 amino acids. The germline V and J ends were trimmed by 0 bases and 1 base, with 15 bases remaining between them. The CDR3 loop reads CASSQDKGRAENTEAFF. CDR3 DNA sequence: TGTGCCAGCAGCCAAGATAAAGGTAGGGCAGAGAACACTGAAGCTTTCTTT.

In this sample, this clone turned up many times. The rearrangement links TRBV5-5 to TRBJ2-7; 7 bases are shared with TRBD1. Looked up from germline, CDR1 is SGHKS and CDR2 is YYEKEE (reference sequence). This CDR3 contains 14 residues. J was trimmed by 4 bases and V by 0 bases; bases with no gene match: 4. The CDR3 spells CASSLAGGTYEQYF. Here the CDR3 DNA reads TGTGCCAGCAGCTTGGCAGGGGGTACGTACGAGCAGTACTTC.

This clone was observed at least ten times. This chain joins TRBV5-4 and TRBJ2-2, with D perhaps matching TRBD2 (6 bases). Germline CDR1 reads SGHNT; CDR2 reads YYREEE (reference sequence). The CDR3 loop spans 15 amino acids. Trimming pared 2 bases from V and 0 bases from J, leaving 8 bases between. The CDR3 DNA sequence: TGTGCCAGCAGCTTTTGGGGGGCGAACACCGGGGAGCTGTTTTTT. It yields the protein CASSFWGANTGELFF.

This clone was seen at least ten times. The chain recombines TRBV18 with TRBJ2-5; no definite D call. The V gene's germline CDR1 is KGHSH and CDR2 LQKENI. The V end lost 4 bases, the J end lost 5 bases, and 11 bases lay between the germline ends. The CDR3 contains 13 residues. CDR3 protein: CASSQGLGETQYF. In DNA, the CDR3 is TGTGCCAGCTCACAAGGGCTTGGGGAGACCCAGTACTTC.

This clone was found many times. V is TRBV5-6 and J is TRBJ1-4; D is possibly TRBD1 (5 bases). This CDR3 contains 14 residues. CDR1 is SGHDT, CDR2 YYEEEE, per germline. Trimming pared 4 bases from V and 8 bases from J, leaving 15 bases between. Here the CDR3 reads CASSLRIKGEKLFF. The CDR3 bases are TGTGCCAGCAGCCTAAGAATAAAGGGGGAAAAACTGTTTTTT.

The CDR3 loop is CSVENWGHANYGYTF. As DNA, the CDR3 is TGCAGCGTTGAAAATTGGGGACACGCTAACTATGGCTACACCTTC. The rearrangement links TRBV29-1 to TRBJ1-2, with a possible D match to TRBD1 (6 bases). The V end was cut by 2 bases, the J end by 0 bases, with 13 bases between. The V gene's germline CDR1 is SQVTM and CDR2 ANQGSEA. The CDR3 totals 15 residues.

V and J are TRBV7-6 and TRBJ2-2; 16 positions agree with TRBD2. The CDR3 loop spans 17 amino acids. CDR1 and CDR2 from the germline V gene are SGHVS and FNYEAQ. The ends lost 8 bases at V and 0 bases at J; junction bases unmatched: 3. In nucleotides, the CDR3 is TGTGCCAGCGGTGGGACTAGCGGGGGGGCGAACACCGGGGAGCTGTTTTTT. Translation gives CASGGTSGGANTGELFF. The whole variable domain, remainder taken from reference TRBV7-6 and TRBJ2-2, is GAGVSQSPRYKVTKRGQDVALRCDPISGHVSLYWYRQALGQGPEFLTYFNYEAQQDKSGLPNDRFSAERPEGSISTLTIQRTEQRDSAMYRCASGGTSGGANTGELFFGEGSRLTVL.

The chain recombines TRBV30 with TRBJ1-1; TRBD1 matches at 7 bases. The CDR3 is 17 residues long. Germline V gene sequence: CDR1 GTSNPN, CDR2 SVGIG (reference sequence). The junction had 15 bases not matched to a gene; V was cut back by 0 bases and J by 5 bases. The CDR3 reads CAWSVPPLGQARTEAFF. The DNA of the CDR3 is TGTGCCTGGAGTGTCCCCCCCCTCGGACAGGCGAGGACTGAAGCTTTCTTT.

This clone was picked up many times. J is TRBJ1-1 and V is TRBV12-3 or TRBV12-4; D not certain. The CDR3 runs to 13 residues. The V end was cut by 6 bases, the J end by 1 base, with 9 bases between. The CDR3: CASRTGSNTEAFF. The CDR3 DNA reads as TGTGCCAGCAGAACCGGGTCGAACACTGAAGCTTTCTTT.

Concerning this clone itself: Since a much larger clone is just one base distant, this may be a read error. This rearrangement joins TRBV5-1 to TRBJ2-3; the match to TRBD2 covers 7 bases. This CDR3 has 16 residues. Germline lookup yields CDR1 SGHRS and CDR2 YFSETQ. Trimming removed 3 bases from V and 3 bases from J; junction bases left unmatched: 10. The CDR3 protein is CASSYTPRGTTDTQYF. DNA of the CDR3: TGCGCCAGCAGCTACACCCCGCGGGGGACGACAGATACGCAGTATTTT.

This clone was seen ten or more times. The chain recombines TRBV5-1 with TRBJ2-1; 9 bases fit TRBD2. Losses at the gene ends were 5 bases for V and 4 bases for J; bases not matched to a gene: 10. The CDR3 is made up of 16 amino acids. The V gene's germline CDR1 is SGHRS and CDR2 YFSETQ. CDR3 nucleotide sequence: TGCGCCAGCAGTTCGGGTGAGCGGGGGGAATACAATGAGCAGTTCTTC. Translating it yields CASSSGERGEYNEQFF.

This clone was detected many times. J is TRBJ1-2 and V is TRBV15; D is perhaps TRBD1 (6 bases). The germline gives CDR1 LNHNV, CDR2 YYDKDF (reference sequence). The CDR3 runs to 14 residues. Trimming removed 0 bases from V and 8 bases from J, with 13 bases in between. The chain's CDR3 is CATSRDGGRYGYTF. CDR3 sequence (DNA): TGTGCCACCAGCAGAGATGGGGGGCGTTACGGCTACACCTTC.